One sample yielded the 17 T cell receptor beta chains listed below, sequenced in a study of T cell responses to AZD1222 COVID-19 vaccine. The protocol was immunoSEQ multiplex PCR, while the TCRdb copy is restricted to in-frame clones and leaves out a portion. The sample lists more than 15,000 clones, nearly 90% occurring once. Sample: peripheral blood, taken 28 days after the second AZD1222 dose. These receptors all come from an adult who received the AZD1222 COVID-19 vaccine.

This chain connects TRBV11-2 to TRBJ1-6, with a weak D call TRBD1 (6 bases). This CDR3 has 15 amino acids. Germline-derived CDR1 and CDR2 are SGHAT and FQNNGV. V was cut by 1 base and J by 8 bases, with 12 bases left in between. The CDR3 here is CASSLGGAPHSPLHF. In nucleotides, the CDR3 is TGTGCCAGCAGCTTAGGGGGGGCTCCCCATTCACCCCTCCACTTT.

The table lists this clone with a few counts. This chain joins TRBV7-9 and TRBJ2-1; tentatively, D is TRBD1 (6 bases). V dropped 5 bases and J dropped 5 bases, with 10 bases sitting between them. Germline lookup yields CDR1 SEHNR and CDR2 FQNEAQ (reference sequence). CDR3 length equals 13 residues. The CDR3 loop is CASSRGGNNEQFF. The CDR3 DNA reads as TGTGCCAGCAGCCGAGGGGGAAACAATGAGCAGTTCTTC. Based on the CDR3 plus reference TRBV7-9 and TRBJ2-1, the full variable domain is DTGVSQNPRHKITKRGQNVTFRCDPISEHNRLYWYRQTLGQGPEFLTYFQNEAQLEKSRLLSDRFSAERPKGSFSTLEIQRTEQGDSAMYLCASSRGGNNEQFFGPGTRLTVL.

The V gene is TRBV9, the J gene TRBJ1-6, with a possible D match to TRBD1 (5 bases). This CDR3 comprises 18 residues. CDR1 and CDR2 from the germline V gene are SGDLS and YYNGEE. The V gene lost 0 bases and the J gene lost 0 bases, with 13 bases spanning the gap. The CDR3 protein is CASSVERGSSSYNSPLHF. Here the CDR3 DNA reads TGTGCCAGCAGCGTAGAACGGGGGTCCAGCTCCTATAATTCACCCCTCCACTTT.

The genes are TRBV4-1 and TRBJ2-7; 7 nucleotides line up with TRBD1. The CDR3 has 13 amino acids. Per the germline V gene, CDR1 is MGHRA and CDR2 is YSYEKL. The V segment lost 5 bases and the J segment 5 bases; nucleotides outside the gene matches: 6. The CDR3 spells CASSSTGDHEQYF. CDR3 sequence (DNA): TGCGCCAGCAGCTCAACAGGGGACCACGAGCAGTACTTC.

This chain links TRBV6-5 with TRBJ1-6, with 7 bases identical to TRBD1. This CDR3 is 15 amino acids long. Germline lookup yields CDR1 MNHEY and CDR2 SVGAGI. V lost 6 bases to trimming and J lost 10 bases; unmatched junction nucleotides: 12. In DNA form, the CDR3 reads TGTGCCAGCAGGAAACGGACAGGAGTCAGCTCACCCCTCCACTTT. Its protein is CASRKRTGVSSPLHF.

V is TRBV30 and J is TRBJ1-5; D uncertain. With 0 bases removed from V and 5 bases from J, the gap between germline ends came to 8 bases. The CDR3 consists of 13 residues. Germline assignment: CDR1 GTSNPN and CDR2 SVGIG (reference sequence). The CDR3 DNA sequence: TGTGCCTGGAGTGTACGAAGGGATCAGCCCCAGCATTTT. This sequence encodes CAWSVRRDQPQHF.

This clone was seen more than once but under ten times. The chain joins TRBV9 to TRBJ2-1, with a tentative D call TRBD2 (5 bases). The germline V and J ends were trimmed by 1 base and 6 bases, with 23 bases remaining between them. The CDR3 covers 18 residues. Germline lookup yields CDR1 SGDLS and CDR2 YYNGEE. This chain's CDR3 is CASSVSPQIGRSVNEQFF. The CDR3 DNA reads TGTGCCAGCAGCGTAAGCCCCCAGATAGGGAGATCCGTCAATGAGCAGTTCTTC. The full variable domain, completed using reference TRBV9 and TRBJ2-1, is DSGVTQTPKHLITATGQRVTLRCSPRSGDLSVYWYQQSLDQGLQFLIQYYNGEERAKGNILERFSAQQFPDLHSELNLSSLELGDSALYFCASSVSPQIGRSVNEQFFGPGTRLTVL.

This clone was observed a single time. The chain combines TRBV28 with TRBJ2-1, with 7 bases aligning to TRBD2. CDR3 length: 13 residues. CDR1 and CDR2 (germline): MDHEN, SYDVKM. Trimming at V came to 7 bases and at J to 7 bases, leaving 7 bases not matched to a gene. The CDR3 DNA sequence: TGTGCCAGCAACAGACTAGCAGGTAATGAGCAGTTCTTC. Translation: CASNRLAGNEQFF.

This rearrangement joins TRBV28 to TRBJ1-5, with D hard to call. The length of the CDR3 is 16 residues. Trimming removed 4 bases at V and 0 bases at J, with 13 bases between. Germline-derived CDR1 and CDR2 are MDHEN and SYDVKM. The CDR3 nucleotides are TGTGCCAGCAGTTCGCAAAAAGCCCCTAGCAATCAGCCCCAGCATTTT. It encodes CASSSQKAPSNQPQHF.

This sequence joins TRBV10-3 and TRBJ2-6; D perhaps matches TRBD1 (5 bases). Per germline, CDR1 ENHRY and CDR2 SYGVKD. There are 16 residues in the CDR3. V lost 4 bases, J lost 0 bases, and 10 bases lay in between. The CDR3 protein is CAISADSRSGANVLTF. The CDR3 region has the DNA TGTGCCATCAGTGCTGACAGCCGCTCTGGGGCCAACGTCCTGACTTTC.

This chain joins TRBV11-2 and TRBJ1-4; 10 bases map to TRBD1. The V gene's germline CDR1 is SGHAT and CDR2 FQNNGV. With 0 bases clipped from V and 7 bases from J, the junction kept 5 bases outside the gene matches. CDR3 length equals 16 residues. CDR3 DNA: TGTGCCAGCAGCTTAGACTTGCGGACAGGGGGTGAAAAACTGTTTTTT. This gives the protein CASSLDLRTGGEKLFF.

The J gene is TRBJ2-6, the V gene TRBV28, with D uncertain. The CDR3 totals 16 residues. V was clipped by 2 bases and J by 1 base, with 9 bases between them. The germline gives CDR1 MDHEN, CDR2 SYDVKM. The CDR3 sequence is CASSLTPLSGANVLTF. CDR3 DNA sequence: TGTGCCAGCAGTTTAACGCCACTGTCTGGGGCCAACGTCCTGACTTTC.

The chain combines TRBV21-1 with TRBJ1-1. TRBV21-1 is a pseudogene locus. This CDR3 region has 16 residues. Here the CDR3 reads CASSNSTQVSATEAFF. The CDR3, as DNA: TGTGCCAGCAGCAACTCCACCCAGGTCAGCGCGACTGAAGCTTTCTTT.

For the CDR3, the DNA is TGTGCCAGCAGCCAGGCTAGCATTGGTGAGCAGTTCTTC. Protein product: CASSQASIGEQFF. This sequence joins TRBV3-1 (or the pseudogene TRBV3-2) and TRBJ2-1, with a tentative D call TRBD2 (5 bases). Germline CDR1 reads LGHDT; CDR2 reads YNNKEL (reference sequence). The CDR3 loop spans 13 amino acids. Trimming removed 3 bases at V and 9 bases at J, with 12 bases between.

The sample holds a few counts of this clone. V usage is TRBV2 and J usage is TRBJ1-5, with a tentative D call TRBD1 (5 bases). Germline V CDR1 and CDR2: SNHLY, FYNNEI. The ends were cut back, 5 bases at V and 1 base at J, with 12 bases in the middle. The CDR3 extends over 15 amino acids. CDR3 protein: CASSRDSSSNQPQHF. CDR3 nucleotide sequence: TGTGCCAGCAGTCGGGACTCGTCCAGCAATCAGCCCCAGCATTTT.

This clone was observed once. The rearrangement uses TRBV29-1 and TRBJ2-1, with 7 bases fitting TRBD1. Losses at the gene ends were 1 base for V and 0 bases for J; bases not matched to a gene: 9. Per germline, CDR1 SQVTM and CDR2 ANQGSEA. The CDR3 loop spans 17 amino acids. CDR3 amino acids: CSVEGYDRQGSYNEQFF. The CDR3 bases are TGCAGCGTTGAAGGGTACGACCGACAGGGCTCCTACAATGAGCAGTTCTTC.

The gene calls are TRBV7-9 and TRBJ2-6; D remains ambiguous. Germline V gene lookup returns CDR1 SEHNR and CDR2 FQNEAQ (reference sequence). The CDR3 spans 14 residues. Trimming shortened V by 8 bases and J by 0 bases, and 8 bases separated the two germline ends. The CDR3 reads CASASTSGANVLTF. As DNA, the CDR3 is TGTGCCAGCGCCAGTACCTCTGGGGCCAACGTCCTGACTTTC. Full variable domain (outside the CDR3, taken from reference TRBV7-9 and TRBJ2-6): DTGVSQNPRHKITKRGQNVTFRCDPISEHNRLYWYRQTLGQGPEFLTYFQNEAQLEKSRLLSDRFSAERPKGSFSTLEIQRTEQGDSAMYLCASASTSGANVLTFGAGSRLTVL.